Reported below is one T cell receptor beta chain. Its antigen is still unknown. The data were obtained in a study of cytomegalovirus exposure and HLA in healthy donors. Regarding the study as a whole: A prior analysis recorded that most TCR beta V segments were productive about 87% or about 30% of the time. A later analysis linked a missense DCLRE1C variant to TCR beta V- and J-gene trimming.

PCR primers comprised 60 Vbeta and 13 Jbeta primers. The method was immunoSEQ multiplex PCR; TCRdb's version includes in-frame clones alone and lacks a portion of them. Of 200,000 or so clones in the sample, roughly 79% were seen once. The CDR3 is made up of 14 amino acids. V was cut by 0 bases and J by 3 bases, with 9 bases left in between. Germline CDR1 LGHNA, CDR2 YNFKEQ. V gene TRBV4-2 combines with J gene TRBJ2-7; perhaps TRBD2 as D (5 bases). Sequenced material: PBMCs. The clonotype was recovered from a man aged 18 to 29 in good health and CMV-seronegative. The CDR3 DNA reads TGTGCCAGCAGCCAAGAACTAGGCAGCTACGAGCAGTACTTC. Amino acids: CASSQELGSYEQYF.